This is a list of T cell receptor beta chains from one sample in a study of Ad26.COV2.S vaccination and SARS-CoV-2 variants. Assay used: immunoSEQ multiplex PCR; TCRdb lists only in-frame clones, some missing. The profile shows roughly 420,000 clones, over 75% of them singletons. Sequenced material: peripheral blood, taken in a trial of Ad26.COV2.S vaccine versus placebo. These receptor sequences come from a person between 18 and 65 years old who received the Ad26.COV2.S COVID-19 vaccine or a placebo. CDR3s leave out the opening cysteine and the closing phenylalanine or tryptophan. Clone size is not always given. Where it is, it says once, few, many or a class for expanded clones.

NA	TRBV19	ASSAVSYEQY
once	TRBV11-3	ASKSRTNGYT
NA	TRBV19	ASSMDRGVSGELF
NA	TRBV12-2	ASRLVVQPQH
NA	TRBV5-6	ASSLVRSLPKNIQY
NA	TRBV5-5	ASSLVSNYEQY
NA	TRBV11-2	ASSLVPRLADQETQY
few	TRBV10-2	AIRTSGVTDEQF
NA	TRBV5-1	ASSSTLGNTEAF
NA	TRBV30	AWSVGDLNQPQH
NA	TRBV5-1	ASSWTGLSSYEQY
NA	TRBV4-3	ASSHPRYGYT
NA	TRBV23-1	ASSLKGGVEQF
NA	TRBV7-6	ASSLRGANPYNEQF
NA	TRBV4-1	ASSRDTEDSEAF
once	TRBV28	ASSLGGGRDTEAF
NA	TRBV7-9	ASSPDNTGDYTEAF
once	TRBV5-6	ASSLAWGGAKNIQY
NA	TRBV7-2	ASSLESRSTDTQY
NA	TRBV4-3	ASSQEENRRAGTQY
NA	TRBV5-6	ASSLDLGGRASPLH
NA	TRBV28	ASSPRTQSGFTEAF
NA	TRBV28	ASSLGRQGHQETQY
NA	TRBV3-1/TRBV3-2	ASSQHPGPETQY
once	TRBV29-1	SVAEFLDSPLH
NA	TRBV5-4	ASSLGAGDEQF
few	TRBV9	ASSVQGFLQPQH
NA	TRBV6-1	ASSELVGEAF
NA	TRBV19	ASSTRTSGETDTQY
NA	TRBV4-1	ASSQPTSGPTQY
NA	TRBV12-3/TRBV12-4	ASSLSQGYGYT
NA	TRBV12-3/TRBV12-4	ASSLAGTDGYT
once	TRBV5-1	ASSPSLQSSGNTIY
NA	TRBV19	ASSNPGGGETQY
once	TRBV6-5	ASSWVYEQY
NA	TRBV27	ASSYNSGDGYTGELF
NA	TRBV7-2	ASSRTVNTEAF
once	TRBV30	AWSYSGGQKLF
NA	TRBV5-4	ASSLGQGATEAF
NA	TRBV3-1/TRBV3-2	ASRRSRDRATGELF
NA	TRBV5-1	ASSTIILAGANVLT
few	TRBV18	ASSTNREETQY
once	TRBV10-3	AISDAGGLSSYEQY
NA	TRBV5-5	ASSLSTSGNTIY
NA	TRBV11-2	ASSLVGGPSSNYGYT
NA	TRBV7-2	ASSFNSYEQY
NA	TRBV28	ASKGTGFEQY
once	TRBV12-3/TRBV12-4	ASSLAFNGELF
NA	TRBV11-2	ASSSTMTGTYEQY
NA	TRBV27	ASSPGTGHQPQH
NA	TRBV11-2	ASSPGTGAFSGNTIY
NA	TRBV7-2	ASSLDHSSYEQY
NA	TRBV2	ASSEVRGVNTDTQY
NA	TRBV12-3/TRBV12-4	ASDLTGGVQAF
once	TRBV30	AWSDDTKTGGLNYGYT
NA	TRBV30	ACVPGRTEAF
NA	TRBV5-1	ASSTTPGGTEAF